One sample yielded the 10 T cell receptor beta chains listed below, sequenced in a study of T cell responses to AZD1222 COVID-19 vaccine. Sequencing used immunoSEQ multiplex PCR; TCRdb keeps in-frame clones, though not all of them. The sample lists 100,000 or so clones, around 94% occurring once. The input for sequencing was peripheral blood, taken on day 0 of AZD1222 vaccination. The receptors stem from an adult in good health.

This chain links TRBV6-2 or TRBV6-3 with TRBJ1-2; D call uncertain. The CDR3 loop spans 17 amino acids. The V end was cut by 2 bases, the J end by 5 bases, with 21 bases between. Germline assignment: CDR1 MNHEY and CDR2 SVGEGT. This chain's CDR3 is CASSYPTGIDSRYGYTF. The CDR3 DNA reads TGTGCCAGCAGTTACCCTACCGGGATTGACTCCCGATATGGCTACACCTTC.

V gene TRBV2 combines with J gene TRBJ2-3, with 8 bases identical to TRBD2. The CDR3 has 13 amino acids. Per the germline V gene, CDR1 is SNHLY and CDR2 is FYNNEI. V shed 7 bases, J shed 6 bases, and the junction held 6 bases outside the gene matches. DNA of the CDR3: TGTGCCAGCATAAGCGGGAGTGGCGATACGCAGTATTTT. Protein: CASISGSGDTQYF. Combining the CDR3 with reference TRBV2 and TRBJ2-3 gives the whole variable domain EPEVTQTPSHQVTQMGQEVILRCVPISNHLYFYWYRQILGQKVEFLVSFYNNEISEKSEIFDDQFSVERPDGSNFTLKIRSTKLEDSAMYFCASISGSGDTQYFGPGTRLTVL.

The chain couples TRBV2 to TRBJ2-5, with TRBD2 identical over 7 bases. J was trimmed by 7 bases and V by 7 bases; bases with no gene match: 9. From germline, CDR1 is SNHLY and CDR2 FYNNEI. The CDR3 is 13 amino acids. CDR3: CASTPGTIGTQYF. The CDR3 coding sequence is TGTGCCAGCACCCCCGGGACTATTGGGACCCAGTACTTC.

V is TRBV14 and J is TRBJ1-1; D call uncertain. CDR1 is SGHDN, CDR2 FVKESK, per germline. The CDR3 sequence is 16 residues long. Deletions cut 0 bases from V and 2 bases from J, with 13 bases between. The CDR3 loop is CASSQEGVRGNTEAFF. The CDR3 nucleotides are TGTGCCAGCAGCCAAGAAGGCGTTCGGGGAAACACTGAAGCTTTCTTT.

The chain joins TRBV12-3 or TRBV12-4 to TRBJ2-7; a weak D match, TRBD1 (6 bases). V dropped 6 bases and J dropped 3 bases, with 12 bases sitting between them. There are 13 residues in the CDR3. As DNA, the CDR3 is TGTGCCAGCAGGATGACAGGAGTCTACGAGCAGTACTTC. This translates into CASRMTGVYEQYF.

The V and J genes are TRBV19 and TRBJ2-2; D is possibly TRBD1 or TRBD2 (5 bases each). Germline V gene data show CDR1 as LNHDA and CDR2 as SQIVND (reference sequence). This CDR3 region has 15 residues. V gave up 4 bases and J gave up 1 base, with 10 bases separating them. The chain's CDR3 is CASSKWGLNTGELFF. The CDR3, as DNA: TGTGCCAGTAGTAAGTGGGGGTTGAACACCGGGGAGCTGTTTTTT.

The gene calls are TRBV15 and TRBJ1-1; no reliable D call. Germline V CDR1 and CDR2: LNHNV, YYDKDF (reference sequence). The CDR3 is made up of 15 amino acids. V was shortened by 5 bases and J by 5 bases, with 18 bases between the two germline ends. This CDR3 is CATSDPGGTKTEAFF. The CDR3 DNA reads TGTGCCACCAGCGACCCTGGAGGTACTAAGACTGAAGCTTTCTTT.

This chain connects TRBV5-8 to TRBJ1-6; D might be TRBD1 (5 bases). Between the trimmed V and J ends, which lost 0 bases and 9 bases, there was a span of 13 bases. The length of the CDR3 is 15 residues. CDR1 SGHTS and CDR2 YDEGEE come from the germline V gene. The CDR3 nucleotides are TGTGCCAGCAGCTTGGACGGGACCGCGTTTTCACCCCTCCACTTT. Its protein product is CASSLDGTAFSPLHF.

This chain uses TRBV5-1 with TRBJ2-7; D ambiguous. Germline assignment: CDR1 SGHRS and CDR2 YFSETQ. V was trimmed by 0 bases and J by 4 bases, leaving 5 bases between them. CDR3 length equals 12 residues. The CDR3 spells CASSLEGYEQYF. The CDR3 nucleotides read TGCGCCAGCAGCTTGGAAGGATACGAGCAGTACTTC.

V and J are TRBV6-5 and TRBJ2-7; D might be TRBD1 or TRBD2, each matching 5 bases. This CDR3 has 14 amino acids. V was pared by 10 bases and J by 0 bases, with 16 bases between. Germline assignment: CDR1 MNHEY and CDR2 SVGAGI. CDR3: CATMRDANSYEQYF. CDR3 coding DNA: TGTGCCACAATGAGGGACGCAAACTCCTACGAGCAGTACTTC.